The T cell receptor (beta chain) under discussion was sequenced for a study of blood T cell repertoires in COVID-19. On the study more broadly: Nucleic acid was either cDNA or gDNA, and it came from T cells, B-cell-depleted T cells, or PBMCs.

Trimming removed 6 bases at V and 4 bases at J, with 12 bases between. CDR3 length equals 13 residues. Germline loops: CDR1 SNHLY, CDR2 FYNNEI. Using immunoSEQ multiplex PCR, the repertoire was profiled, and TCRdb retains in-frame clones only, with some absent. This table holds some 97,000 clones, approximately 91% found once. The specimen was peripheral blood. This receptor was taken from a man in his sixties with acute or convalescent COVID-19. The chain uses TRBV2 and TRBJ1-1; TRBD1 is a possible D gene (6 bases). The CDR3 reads CASRMGASTEAFF. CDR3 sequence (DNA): TGTGCCAGCAGGATGGGGGCGAGCACTGAAGCTTTCTTT.